The 16 T cell receptor beta chains below were found in one sample sequenced in a study of human T cells and chemical hapten exposure (dated by TCRdb to 2020 to 2023). During library preparation, unique molecular identifiers were attached to individual cDNA molecules so that TCRs could be counted in a quantitative, reproducible way. The public reads were reprocessed in TCRdb via fastp at Q25 and MiXCR, keeping in-frame beta chains. One record per CDR3 amino acid sequence lists the most common genes and DNA. The table for this sample lists over 2,500 distinct CDR3 sequences; approximately 45% of them were counted only once. The ten largest clonotypes hold approximately 10% of the sample. Total RNA was extracted from unfractionated whole blood that had been collected in Tempus Blood RNA tubes. The sequencing input was whole blood. These receptors all stem from a human donor who had alopecia or was a healthy volunteer (not recorded which). Some clones in this sample may be carry-over from other donors' samples. This table probably holds off-target reads from a library built for another chain.

A few counts support this clonotype. The chain couples TRBV7-9 to TRBJ2-5, with D tentatively TRBD2 (6 bases). The CDR3 runs 15 residues. Germline-derived CDR1 and CDR2 are SEHNR and FQNEAQ (reference sequence). V lost 0 bases to trimming and J lost 4 bases, with 12 bases between them. As DNA, the CDR3 is TGTGCCAGCAGCTTAGCAGCTAGCGAGGGAGAGACCCAGTACTTC. Translation gives CASSLAASEGETQYF.

The V call is TRBV29-1, the J call TRBJ2-1; D is perhaps TRBD2 (5 bases). V shed 2 bases and J shed 2 bases, with 10 bases lying between them. This CDR3 is 14 amino acids long. Looked up from germline, CDR1 is SQVTM and CDR2 is ANQGSEA. The CDR3 loop is CSVESSGPYNEQFF. The CDR3 region has the DNA TGCAGCGTTGAAAGCAGCGGCCCCTACAATGAGCAGTTCTTC.

The V gene is TRBV7-6, the J gene TRBJ2-1, with D unresolved. CDR1 is SGHVS and CDR2 is FNYEAQ in the germline V gene. This CDR3 spans 15 amino acids. The V end lost 2 bases, the J end lost 4 bases, and 12 bases lay between the germline ends. CDR3 residues: CASSLSPSRYNEQFF. CDR3 DNA sequence: TGTGCCAGCAGCTTAAGCCCCTCGAGGTACAATGAGCAGTTCTTC.

This rearrangement joins TRBV28 to TRBJ2-5; D call uncertain. V was clipped by 5 bases and J by 1 base, with 5 bases between them. The CDR3 has 12 residues. The germline gives CDR1 MDHEN, CDR2 SYDVKM. The CDR3 nucleotides are TGTGCCAGCAGTCCCCCCCAAGAGACCCAGTACTTC. This gives the protein CASSPPQETQYF.

The chain recombines TRBV7-2 with TRBJ2-2; D uncertain. This CDR3 contains 12 residues. Trimming pared 2 bases from V and 8 bases from J, leaving 6 bases between. Germline lookup yields CDR1 SGHTA and CDR2 FQGNSA. In DNA, the CDR3 is TGTGCCAGCAGCTTAAAGCTAGGGGAGCTGTTTTTT. Translating it yields CASSLKLGELFF. Looking up the rest from reference TRBV7-2 and TRBJ2-2 gives the full variable domain: GAGVSQSPSNKVTEKGKDVELRCDPISGHTALYWYRQSLGQGLEFLIYFQGNSAPDKSGLPSDRFSAERTGGSVSTLTIQRTQQEDSAVYLCASSLKLGELFFGEGSRLTVL.

This clonotype turned up a few times. The chain recombines TRBV4-3 with TRBJ2-5; TRBD2 aligns across 8 bases. The junction had 5 bases not matched to a gene; V was cut back by 4 bases and J by 1 base. The CDR3 length is 15 residues. Germline V gene lookup returns CDR1 LGHNA and CDR2 YSLEER. The CDR3 sequence is CASSPTGGLQETQYF. CDR3 DNA: TGCGCCAGCAGCCCAACGGGGGGGCTCCAAGAGACCCAGTACTTC.

The chain joins TRBV20-1 to TRBJ2-1; TRBD2 matches 13 bases. V shed 6 bases and J 1 base; nucleotides not matched to a gene: 3. CDR3 length: 15 residues. CDR1 and CDR2 (germline): DFQATT, SNEGSKA (reference sequence). This CDR3 is CSAQLAGGSYNEQFF. The CDR3 DNA reads as TGCAGTGCCCAACTAGCGGGAGGGTCCTACAATGAGCAGTTCTTC.

The chain combines TRBV11-3 with TRBJ2-3; no definite D call. Trimming took off 1 base at V and 0 bases at J, with 11 bases between the two ends. Germline CDR1 reads SGHNT; CDR2 reads YENEEA. The CDR3 sequence is 16 residues long. CDR3 loop: CASSLGRSASTDTQYF. CDR3 DNA sequence: TGTGCCAGCAGCTTAGGTCGAAGCGCTAGCACAGATACGCAGTATTTT.

The chain links TRBV11-2 to TRBJ2-5; unclear D gene. CDR3 length equals 12 residues. Looked up from germline, CDR1 is SGHAT and CDR2 is FQNNGV. V lost 5 bases, J lost 5 bases, and 9 bases lay in between. The CDR3 is CASSVATETQYF. The DNA for the CDR3 is TGTGCCAGCAGCGTAGCCACGGAGACCCAGTACTTC.

This rearrangement joins TRBV9 to TRBJ2-7, with no clear D. CDR1 is SGDLS, CDR2 YYNGEE, per germline. Deletions cut 0 bases from V and 0 bases from J, with 10 bases between. There are 15 residues in the CDR3. The chain's CDR3 is CASSVDVGPSYEQYF. CDR3 DNA sequence: TGTGCCAGCAGCGTAGATGTCGGGCCCTCCTACGAGCAGTACTTC.

This clonotype came up a few times. The genes are TRBV2 and TRBJ1-2, with D unresolved. From germline, CDR1 is SNHLY and CDR2 FYNNEI. V lost 6 bases, J lost 8 bases, and 10 bases lay in between. The CDR3 sequence is 11 residues long. In nucleotides, the CDR3 is TGTGCCAGCAGGGATTTGGGCGGCTACACCTTC. It yields the protein CASRDLGGYTF. The variable domain in full, completed from reference TRBV2 and TRBJ1-2, reads EPEVTQTPSHQVTQMGQEVILRCVPISNHLYFYWYRQILGQKVEFLVSFYNNEISEKSEIFDDQFSVERPDGSNFTLKIRSTKLEDSAMYFCASRDLGGYTFGSGTRLTVV.

The chain recombines TRBV5-1 with TRBJ2-6; D is possibly TRBD1 (6 bases). V was cut by 4 bases and J by 1 base, with 12 bases left in between. From germline, CDR1 is SGHRS and CDR2 YFSETQ. The CDR3 is 16 residues long. CDR3 sequence reads: CASSVTGPSGANVLTF. CDR3 DNA sequence: TGCGCCAGCAGCGTGACAGGACCTTCTGGGGCCAACGTCCTGACTTTC.

This chain connects TRBV7-2 to TRBJ2-7; D may be TRBD2 (6 bases). V dropped 5 bases and J dropped 0 bases, with 14 bases sitting between them. The CDR3 sequence is 15 residues long. Germline CDR1 reads SGHTA; CDR2 reads FQGNSA. In DNA form, the CDR3 reads TGTGCCAGCAGCCCCGGACTAAGTCTCTCCTACGAGCAGTACTTC. Protein sequence: CASSPGLSLSYEQYF.

The chain has TRBV11-2 and TRBJ2-7; a possible D gene is TRBD1 (5 bases). CDR3 size: 16 residues. V lost 0 bases and J lost 0, with 12 bases in between. The germline gives CDR1 SGHAT, CDR2 FQNNGV. CDR3 coding DNA: TGTGCCAGCAGCTTAGATGGGGCCCATATCTCCTACGAGCAGTACTTC. Amino acids: CASSLDGAHISYEQYF. The complete variable domain, with remaining parts taken from reference TRBV11-2 and TRBJ2-7, reads EAGVAQSPRYKIIEKRQSVAFWCNPISGHATLYWYQQILGQGPKLLIQFQNNGVVDDSQLPKDRFSAERLKGVDSTLKIQPAKLEDSAVYLCASSLDGAHISYEQYFGPGTRLTVT.

The chain has TRBV12-3 or TRBV12-4 and TRBJ2-1, with 8 nucleotides matching TRBD2. The ends lost 5 bases at V and 10 bases at J; junction bases unmatched: 10. This CDR3 has 14 residues. The CDR3 loop is CASSLREGGPEQFF. For the CDR3, the DNA is TGTGCCAGCAGTCTCCGGGAGGGAGGGCCCGAGCAGTTCTTC.

The chain recombines TRBV29-1 with TRBJ2-5; D ambiguous. The CDR3 has 11 amino acids. V lost 7 bases and J lost 1, with 7 bases in between. CDR1 and CDR2 (germline): SQVTM, ANQGSEA. CDR3 in amino acids: CSAGLQETQYF. As DNA, the CDR3 is TGCAGCGCGGGTCTCCAAGAGACCCAGTACTTC.